This T cell receptor beta chain was sequenced for a study of blood T cell repertoires in COVID-19. About the study: PBMCs, B-cell-depleted T cells, or T cells were the source of the cDNA or gDNA that made up the material.

J gave up 4 bases and V 0 bases, and 10 bases lay outside the gene matches. The CDR3 has 17 residues. Germline lookup yields CDR1 SGDLS and CDR2 YYNGEE. Participants had their cohort set by participant-reported clinical history. It was within 2 weeks before study entry that exposed participants met a COVID-19 case. The data were produced by immunoSEQ multiplex PCR, yet TCRdb's version contains in-frame clones alone and is incomplete. The sample yields 250,000 to 300,000 clones, roughly 86% seen once. This sequence was found in a woman aged 50 to 60 who had been exposed to COVID-19. The sequenced sample was PBMCs or T cells enriched from blood (not recorded which). The rearrangement links TRBV9 to TRBJ1-2; 9 nucleotides align to TRBD1. The CDR3 reads CASSVASGTGNGYGYTF. The CDR3 region has the DNA TGTGCCAGCAGCGTAGCCTCCGGGACAGGGAATGGCTATGGCTACACCTTC.